This TCR beta chain was recovered during a study of cytomegalovirus exposure and HLA in healthy donors. Looking at the study overall: Genetic ancestry analysis placed around 76% of the approximately 390 donors that were genotyped in the Caucasian-associated cluster.

In regard to this clone: Its specificity is unknown.

60 Vbeta and 13 Jbeta primers were used in PCR. Sequencing was performed with immunoSEQ multiplex PCR; in TCRdb, only in-frame clones are kept and a portion is missing. The sample shows roughly 55,000 clones, around 81% of them seen only once. The germline CDR1 and CDR2 sequences are SGHTA and FQGTGA. V lost 5 bases and J lost 12, with 14 bases in between. The CDR3 runs 13 residues. General study points: Follow-up analysis later connected one missense variant in DCLRE1C with trimming of TCR beta V- and J-genes. Per a later analysis, about 15,000 TCR beta sequences showed association with HLA alleles at 0.05 false discovery rate.

The clonotype was recovered from a boy under 18 in good health and CMV-seropositive. Material: PBMCs. This chain links TRBV7-3 with TRBJ1-6; D gene unclear. The chain's CDR3 is CASSLMRKVPLHF. The CDR3 region has the DNA TGTGCCAGCAGCCTGATGCGGAAGGTACCCCTCCACTTT.